These 30 T cell receptor beta chains came from one sample sequenced in a study of siplizumab effects on memory and regulatory T cells. The repertoire was sequenced with immunoSEQ multiplex PCR; TCRdb's copy has only in-frame clones and lacks some. The sample yields about 100,000 clones, 75% to 95% seen once. The sample was CD4+ T cells sorted from blood. The source is a human donor in good health. Some clones in this sample may be carry-over from other donors' samples.

On this clone itself: A junction boundary mismatches the germline segment, possibly from a read error. The chain carries TRBV11-2 and TRBJ2-7; 9 bases align to TRBD1. This CDR3 is 15 amino acids long. Germline CDR1 and CDR2: SGHAT and FQNNGV. CDR3 nucleotide sequence: TGTGCCAGCAGCCCACAAGGGACAGGGCCCTACGAGCAGCACTTC. Residues: CASSPQGTGPYEQHF.

The V and J genes are TRBV5-4 and TRBJ2-5, with D possibly matching TRBD2 (6 bases). The V end lost 3 bases, the J end lost 3 bases, and 15 bases lay between the germline ends. Germline V lookup: CDR1 SGHNT, CDR2 YYREEE (reference sequence). The CDR3 sequence is 15 residues long. The CDR3: CASSSVSSGEETQYF. CDR3 sequence (DNA): TGTGCCAGCAGCTCTGTCAGTAGCGGAGAAGAGACCCAGTACTTC.

The V gene is TRBV5-4, the J gene TRBJ2-2, with D maybe TRBD2 (6 bases). CDR1 and CDR2 from the germline V gene are SGHNT and YYREEE (reference sequence). The CDR3 is 15 residues long. V lost 6 bases and J lost 1, with 13 bases in between. The CDR3 loop is CASTFMGGNTGELFF. CDR3 in DNA: TGTGCCAGCACCTTTATGGGGGGGAACACCGGGGAGCTGTTTTTT.

This chain connects TRBV11-2 to TRBJ2-5; 9 nucleotides agree with TRBD2. The CDR3 runs 17 residues. The trim removed 5 bases at V and 5 bases at J, leaving 15 bases unmatched. The germline gives CDR1 SGHAT, CDR2 FQNNGV. DNA of the CDR3: TGTGCCAGCAGCCCCGGCAGCGGGAGGAGTGGGGGGGAGACCCAGTACTTC. Amino acids: CASSPGSGRSGGETQYF. Using reference TRBV11-2 and TRBJ2-5 for the parts outside the CDR3, the full variable domain is EAGVAQSPRYKIIEKRQSVAFWCNPISGHATLYWYQQILGQGPKLLIQFQNNGVVDDSQLPKDRFSAERLKGVDSTLKIQPAKLEDSAVYLCASSPGSGRSGGETQYFGPGTRLLVL.

The chain is built from TRBV5-8 and TRBJ1-5; no definite D call. Trimming took 2 bases from V and 3 from J, leaving 9 bases between them. There are 14 residues in the CDR3. CDR1 and CDR2 (germline): SGHTS, YDEGEE. The CDR3 loop reads CASSLGLFNQPQHF. In DNA form, the CDR3 reads TGTGCCAGCAGCTTAGGCCTATTCAATCAGCCCCAGCATTTT.

The V call is TRBV19, the J call TRBJ2-1; 11 bases are shared with TRBD2. Per the germline V gene, CDR1 is LNHDA and CDR2 is SQIVND (reference sequence). The CDR3 covers 15 residues. With V trimmed by 6 bases and J by 7 bases, 8 bases remained unmatched. The CDR3 DNA follows: TGTGCCAGTAGCCCGACTAGCGGGGTGTCGAATGAGCAGTTCTTC. It codes for CASSPTSGVSNEQFF.

The V call is TRBV4-1, the J call TRBJ2-7; no clear D. The CDR3 sequence is 16 residues long. V gave up 4 bases and J gave up 3 bases, with 19 bases separating them. CDR1 is MGHRA and CDR2 is YSYEKL in the germline V gene. The CDR3 DNA reads as TGCGCCAGCAGCCGCTACGACTCCCCGCCCATCTACGAGCAGTACTTC. This translates into CASSRYDSPPIYEQYF.

The rearrangement uses TRBV29-1 and TRBJ2-2, with TRBD1 matching over 7 bases. J lost 5 bases, V lost 8 bases, and 8 bases had no gene match. The CDR3 is made up of 13 amino acids. Germline V gives CDR1 SQVTM, CDR2 ANQGSEA. This CDR3 reads CSLKVTGTGELFF. The CDR3 DNA reads as TGCAGCCTGAAAGTGACAGGGACCGGGGAGCTGTTTTTT.

J is TRBJ2-7 and V is TRBV28; D perhaps matches TRBD1 (5 bases). The CDR3 extends over 12 amino acids. Germline CDR1 reads MDHEN; CDR2 reads SYDVKM. V was cut by 6 bases and J by 1 base, with 7 bases left in between. CDR3 residues: CASSAGSYEQYF. CDR3 nucleotide sequence: TGTGCCAGCAGCGCAGGGTCCTACGAGCAGTACTTC.

The V call is TRBV7-8, the J call TRBJ2-1; TRBD2 matches at 12 bases. V lost 4 bases to trimming and J lost 6 bases; unmatched junction nucleotides: 4. The CDR3 has 15 amino acids. Germline V gene data show CDR1 as SGHVS and CDR2 as FQNEAQ. CDR3 loop: CASSYLAGGLNEQFF. The CDR3 nucleotides are TGTGCCAGCAGCTACCTAGCGGGAGGGCTCAATGAGCAGTTCTTC.

This clone was picked up many times. The V gene is TRBV7-2, the J gene TRBJ1-1; 8 bases align to TRBD1. The CDR3 contains 16 residues. The germline CDR1 and CDR2 sequences are SGHTA and FQGNSA. The V and J ends lost 4 bases and 1 base, in that order; junction bases with no gene match: 8. This CDR3 reads CASSSQAGTGNTEAFF. The CDR3 nucleotides read TGTGCCAGCAGCTCCCAAGCCGGGACAGGGAACACTGAAGCTTTCTTT. The whole variable domain, filled in from reference TRBV7-2 and TRBJ1-1, reads GAGVSQSPSNKVTEKGKDVELRCDPISGHTALYWYRQSLGQGLEFLIYFQGNSAPDKSGLPSDRFSAERTGGSVSTLTIQRTQQEDSAVYLCASSSQAGTGNTEAFFGQGTRLTVV.

This chain links TRBV27 with TRBJ2-7, with 10 positions matching TRBD2. CDR1 is MNHEY, CDR2 SMNVEV, per germline (reference sequence). V lost 10 bases to trimming and J lost 4 bases; unmatched junction nucleotides: 13. The CDR3 consists of 15 residues. CDR3 protein: CATRTSGLSVYEQYF. The DNA of the CDR3 is TGTGCCACACGGACTAGCGGACTATCCGTTTACGAGCAGTACTTC.

The chain is built from TRBV10-3 and TRBJ2-3; possibly TRBD2 for D (6 bases). The CDR3 runs to 17 residues. Trimming shortened V by 0 bases and J by 7 bases, and 20 bases separated the two germline ends. Germline loops: CDR1 ENHRY, CDR2 SYGVKD. The CDR3 reads CAISESRTSTQLNTQYF. The CDR3 bases are TGTGCCATCAGTGAGTCGCGTACTAGCACCCAACTAAATACGCAGTATTTT.

The genes are TRBV5-1 and TRBJ2-2; 13 nucleotides line up with TRBD2. Germline assignment: CDR1 SGHRS and CDR2 YFSETQ. This CDR3 has 20 amino acids. With V trimmed by 0 bases and J by 4 bases, 12 bases remained unmatched. The CDR3 here is CASSLVIGLAGVRSTGELFF. CDR3 DNA: TGCGCCAGCAGCTTGGTGATAGGACTAGCGGGAGTACGTTCCACCGGGGAGCTGTTTTTT. The full variable domain, its missing parts supplied by reference TRBV5-1 and TRBJ2-2, is KAGVTQTPRYLIKTRGQQVTLSCSPISGHRSVSWYQQTPGQGLQFLFEYFSETQRNKGNFPGRFSGRQFSNSRSEMNVSTLELGDSALYLCASSLVIGLAGVRSTGELFFGEGSRLTVL.

V is TRBV5-1 and J is TRBJ2-1; D is possibly TRBD2 (7 bases). V gave up 5 bases and J gave up 9 bases, with 27 bases separating them. Germline lookup yields CDR1 SGHRS and CDR2 YFSETQ. The CDR3 is 17 residues long. The CDR3 DNA reads TGCGCCAGCAGTCTGCAGGGAGGGGGAGCCCACTTTTTTGAGCAGTTCTTC. Residues: CASSLQGGGAHFFEQFF.

The V gene is TRBV11-2, the J gene TRBJ2-1, with D perhaps matching TRBD1 or TRBD2 (5 bases each). CDR1 and CDR2 from the germline V gene are SGHAT and FQNNGV. The length of the CDR3 is 15 residues. CDR3 protein: CATTPGTGSYNEQFF. CDR3 sequence (DNA): TGTGCAACGACCCCAGGGACGGGGAGCTACAATGAGCAGTTCTTC. Together with reference TRBV11-2 and TRBJ2-1, the CDR3 gives the full variable domain: EAGVAQSPRYKIIEKRQSVAFWCNPISGHATLYWYQQILGQGPKLLIQFQNNGVVDDSQLPKDRFSAERLKGVDSTLKIQPAKLEDSAVYLCATTPGTGSYNEQFFGPGTRLTVL.

The chain has TRBV28 and TRBJ1-2; perhaps TRBD1 as D (6 bases). CDR3 length equals 13 residues. Trimming took off 2 bases at V and 8 bases at J, with 12 bases between the two ends. Per germline, CDR1 MDHEN and CDR2 SYDVKM. As DNA, the CDR3 is TGTGCCAGCAGTTTAGGAGGGGGATGGGGCTACACCTTC. Encoded protein: CASSLGGGWGYTF.

This sequence joins TRBV28 and TRBJ1-5; TRBD1 agrees at 7 bases. From germline, CDR1 is MDHEN and CDR2 SYDVKM. CDR3 length equals 17 residues. V was clipped by 6 bases and J by 1 base; unmatched bases: 12. The CDR3 coding sequence is TGTGCCAGCAGCCTCGGACAGGAAAGGTTGAGCAATCAGCCCCAGCATTTT. This gives the protein CASSLGQERLSNQPQHF.

This chain joins TRBV18 and TRBJ2-6; TRBD1 aligns across 8 bases. Germline lookup yields CDR1 KGHSH and CDR2 LQKENI. This CDR3 has 18 amino acids. With V trimmed by 3 bases and J by 0 bases, 7 bases remained unmatched. CDR3 residues: CASSPRGQDYSGANVLTF. Here the CDR3 DNA reads TGTGCCAGCTCACCGAGGGGACAGGATTACTCTGGGGCCAACGTCCTGACTTTC.

V gene TRBV2 combines with J gene TRBJ1-5; D might be TRBD1 (5 bases). Germline V gene sequence: CDR1 SNHLY, CDR2 FYNNEI. The CDR3 contains 12 residues. Trimming stripped 6 bases from V and 11 bases from J, with 14 bases between. The DNA for the CDR3 is TGTGCCAGCAGGGGACTCTCCCCAGCCCAGCATTTT. Translating it yields CASRGLSPAQHF.

The chain carries TRBV19 and TRBJ2-3; 8 positions match TRBD2. Germline CDR1 reads LNHDA; CDR2 reads SQIVND (reference sequence). The V and J ends lost 4 bases and 3 bases, in that order; junction bases with no gene match: 6. The CDR3 has 15 amino acids. DNA of the CDR3: TGTGCCAGTAGTACCTCGGGACTAGTGACAGATACGCAGTATTTT. Protein sequence: CASSTSGLVTDTQYF.

This rearrangement joins TRBV7-9 to TRBJ2-7; 9 bases are a match to TRBD1. V trimming: 4 bases; J trimming: 1 base; junction bases outside the gene matches: 8. The CDR3 has 16 residues. Germline V lookup: CDR1 SEHNR, CDR2 FQNEAQ (reference sequence). The CDR3 DNA reads as TGTGCCAGCAGCTCCGACGGGACAGGGACGTCCTACGAGCAGTACTTC. Translated, it gives CASSSDGTGTSYEQYF.

The chain employs TRBV19 and TRBJ2-7, with a tentative D call TRBD1 (6 bases). The V and J ends lost 5 bases and 6 bases respectively, with 20 bases between them. Germline CDR1 is LNHDA and CDR2 is SQIVND (reference sequence). The CDR3 consists of 15 residues. The DNA of the CDR3 is TGTGCCAGTAGTTCCCCGGGACACGGACCCCGCGAGCAGTACTTC. It yields the protein CASSSPGHGPREQYF.

The J gene is TRBJ2-2, the V gene TRBV6-6; TRBD2 aligns across 8 bases. With V trimmed by 7 bases and J by 1 base, 8 bases remained unmatched. In germline, CDR1 is MNHNY, CDR2 SVGAGI (reference sequence). CDR3 length: 16 amino acids. The CDR3 DNA follows: TGTGCCAGCACCGCCGGGGGGGCGAGGAACACCGGGGAGCTGTTTTTT. It translates to CASTAGGARNTGELFF.

The gene calls are TRBV7-3 and TRBJ2-3; 13 positions agree with TRBD2. Germline V gene sequence: CDR1 SGHTA, CDR2 FQGTGA. This CDR3 spans 18 amino acids. V dropped 2 bases and J dropped 2; count of bases not matched to a gene: 7. CDR3 DNA: TGTGCCAGCAGCTTAGGACTAGCGGGAGTAATCTACACAGATACGCAGTATTTT. Translated: CASSLGLAGVIYTDTQYF.

The J gene is TRBJ2-5, the V gene TRBV5-1, with 12 bases fitting TRBD2. V dropped 4 bases and J dropped 5; count of bases not matched to a gene: 9. Germline CDR1 and CDR2: SGHRS and YFSETQ. The CDR3 runs 16 residues. CDR3 sequence (DNA): TGCGCCAGCAGCCTGGCGCTAGCGGGAGGGTTGGAGACCCAGTACTTC. It codes for CASSLALAGGLETQYF.

This clone was seen just once. V gene TRBV2 combines with J gene TRBJ2-5; 7 bases line up with TRBD1. The closer fit of TRBJ2-7 to the DNA end suggests the J call may be wrong. CDR1 is SNHLY, CDR2 FYNNEI, per germline. The CDR3 has 14 residues. The CDR3, as DNA: TGTGCCAGCACGGTTGAGAGGGGGCTTTACGAGCAGTACTTC. It encodes CASTVERGLYEQYF.

The genes are TRBV15 and TRBJ2-5; TRBD1 aligns across 7 bases. Trimming at V came to 5 bases and at J to 1 base, leaving 4 bases not matched to a gene. Per the germline V gene, CDR1 is LNHNV and CDR2 is YYDKDF (reference sequence). The CDR3 length is 14 residues. The CDR3 sequence is CATSVQGSQETQYF. The CDR3 nucleotides are TGTGCCACCAGCGTACAGGGGTCCCAAGAGACCCAGTACTTC.

This clone was detected only once. J is TRBJ2-7 and V is TRBV15; D ambiguous. The CDR3 runs 12 residues. V was trimmed by 0 bases and J by 3 bases, leaving 3 bases between them. In germline, CDR1 is LNHNV, CDR2 YYDKDF (reference sequence). In nucleotides, the CDR3 is TGTGCCACCAGCAGAGACTTCTACGAGCAGTACTTC. The encoded protein is CATSRDFYEQYF.

The chain combines TRBV10-3 with TRBJ1-3; 12 bases line up with TRBD1. The germline gives CDR1 ENHRY, CDR2 SYGVKD. This CDR3 has 19 residues. After removal of 5 bases from V and 0 bases from J, the junction contained 11 bases not matched to a gene. DNA for the CDR3: TGTGCCATCAGTAGGGACAGGGGGCGCGGCGGGGCCTCTGGAAACACCATATATTTT. Its protein product is CAISRDRGRGGASGNTIYF.